This T cell receptor (beta chain) was profiled in a study of blood T cell repertoires in COVID-19. The germline CDR1 and CDR2 sequences are SGHRS and YFSETQ. The V and J ends lost 0 bases and 7 bases respectively, with 10 bases between them. The length of the CDR3 is 13 residues. In the original analysis: Scientists estimated how many nucleated cells there were by amplifying reference gene primers. Profiled with immunoSEQ multiplex PCR; TCRdb holds only in-frame clones, not every one. For V, J and clone size, that table is used; D and trimming come from the DNA. The sample consists of 27,000 or so clones, roughly 89% of them appearing once.

Material for sequencing was peripheral blood. The rearrangement joins TRBV5-1 to TRBJ1-1; D gene ambiguous. The sequence derives from a man between 65 and 85 years old with active COVID-19. In DNA form, the CDR3 reads TGCGCCAGCAGCTTGGACCGTTCGGTTGAAGCTTTCTTT. It encodes CASSLDRSVEAFF.